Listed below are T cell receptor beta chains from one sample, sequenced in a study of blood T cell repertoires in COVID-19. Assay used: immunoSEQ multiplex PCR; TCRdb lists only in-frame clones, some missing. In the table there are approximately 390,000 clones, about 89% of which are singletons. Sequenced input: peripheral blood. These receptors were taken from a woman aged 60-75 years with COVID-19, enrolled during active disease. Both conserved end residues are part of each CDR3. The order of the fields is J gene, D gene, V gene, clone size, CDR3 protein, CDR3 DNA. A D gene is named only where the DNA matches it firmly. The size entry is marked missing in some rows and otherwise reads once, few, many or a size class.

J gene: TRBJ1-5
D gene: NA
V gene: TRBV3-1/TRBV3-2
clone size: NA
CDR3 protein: CASSHAGQPQHF
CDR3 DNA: TGTGCCAGCAGCCATGCCGGTCAGCCCCAGCATTTT

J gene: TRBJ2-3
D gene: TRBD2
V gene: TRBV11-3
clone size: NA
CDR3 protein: CASSYPGLAGGRSTDTQYF
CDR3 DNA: TGTGCCAGCAGCTATCCGGGACTAGCGGGGGGGCGTAGCACAGATACGCAGTATTTT

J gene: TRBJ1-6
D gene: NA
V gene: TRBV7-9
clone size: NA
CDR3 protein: CASSLVGRRNSPLHF
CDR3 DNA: TGTGCCAGCAGCTTAGTAGGACGGAGGAATTCACCCCTCCACTTT

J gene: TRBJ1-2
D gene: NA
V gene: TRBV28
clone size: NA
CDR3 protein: CASSFGRQNGYTF
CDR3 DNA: TGTGCCAGCAGTTTCGGGAGGCAAAATGGCTACACCTTC

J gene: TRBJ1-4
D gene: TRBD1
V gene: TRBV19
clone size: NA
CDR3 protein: CASSIPSRGMKEKLFF
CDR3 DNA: TGTGCCAGTAGTATCCCATCCAGGGGGATGAAGGAAAAACTGTTTTTT

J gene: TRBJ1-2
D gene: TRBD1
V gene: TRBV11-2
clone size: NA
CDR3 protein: CASSYGQGGTF
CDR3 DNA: TGTGCCAGCAGCTATGGACAGGGAGGAACCTTC

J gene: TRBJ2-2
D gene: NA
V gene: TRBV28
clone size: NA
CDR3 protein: CASSFLQGRPGELFF
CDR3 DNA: TGTGCCAGCAGTTTTCTACAGGGCCGTCCCGGGGAGCTGTTTTTT

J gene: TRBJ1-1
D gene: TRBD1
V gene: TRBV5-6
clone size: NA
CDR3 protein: CASSVPGGRENTEAFF
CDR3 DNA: TGTGCCAGCAGCGTTCCAGGGGGGAGAGAGAACACTGAAGCTTTCTTT

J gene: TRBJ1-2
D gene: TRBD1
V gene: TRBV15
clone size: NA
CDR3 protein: CATSRVRQGSYGYTF
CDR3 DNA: TGTGCCACCAGCAGAGTACGACAGGGGTCCTATGGCTACACCTTC

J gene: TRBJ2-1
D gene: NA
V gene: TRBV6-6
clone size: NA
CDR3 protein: CASRSPSYNEQFF
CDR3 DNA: TGTGCCAGCAGAAGCCCCTCCTACAATGAGCAGTTCTTC

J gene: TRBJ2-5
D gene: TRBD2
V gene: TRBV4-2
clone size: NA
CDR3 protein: CASSPSSGGQETQYF
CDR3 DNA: TGTGCCAGCAGCCCGTCTAGCGGGGGCCAAGAGACCCAGTACTTC

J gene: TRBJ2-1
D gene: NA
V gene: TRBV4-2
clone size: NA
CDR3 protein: CASSQAREQFF
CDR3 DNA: TGTGCCAGCAGCCAAGCCAGGGAGCAGTTCTTC

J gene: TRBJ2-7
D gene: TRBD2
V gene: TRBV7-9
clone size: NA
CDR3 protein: CASSFPGLAGGPFEQYF
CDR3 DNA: TGTGCCAGCAGCTTTCCGGGACTAGCGGGGGGGCCATTTGAGCAGTACTTC

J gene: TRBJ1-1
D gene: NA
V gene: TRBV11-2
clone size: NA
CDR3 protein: CASSFNTATEAFF
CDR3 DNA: TGTGCCAGCAGCTTCAACACAGCCACTGAAGCTTTCTTT

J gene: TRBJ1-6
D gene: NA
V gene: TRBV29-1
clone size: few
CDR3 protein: CSAGDGPLSPLHF
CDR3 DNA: TGCAGCGCCGGGGATGGCCCGCTTTCACCCCTCCACTTT

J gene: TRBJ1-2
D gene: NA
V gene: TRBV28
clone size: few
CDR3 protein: CASSFRQAQGYTF
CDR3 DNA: TGTGCCAGCAGTTTTAGACAGGCCCAGGGCTACACCTTC

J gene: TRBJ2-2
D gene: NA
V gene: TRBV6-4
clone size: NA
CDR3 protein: CASSIYVNTGELFF
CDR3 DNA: TGTGCCAGCAGTATTTATGTAAACACCGGGGAGCTGTTTTTT

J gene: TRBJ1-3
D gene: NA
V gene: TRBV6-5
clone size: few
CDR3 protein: CASSTSVSGNTIYF
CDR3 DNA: TGTGCCAGCAGTACCTCGGTCTCTGGAAACACCATATATTTT

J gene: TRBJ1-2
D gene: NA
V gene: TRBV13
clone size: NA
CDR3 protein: CASSLGRGALNTYGYCTF
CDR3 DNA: TGTGCCAGCAGCTTAGGCCGGGGGGCCCTAAATACTTATGGCTATTGCACCTTC

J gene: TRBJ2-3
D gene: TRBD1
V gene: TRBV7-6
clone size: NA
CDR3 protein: CASSLVSPRQGAYIDTQYF
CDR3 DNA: TGTGCCAGCAGCTTAGTTTCCCCGCGGCAGGGGGCCTACATAGATACGCAGTATTTT

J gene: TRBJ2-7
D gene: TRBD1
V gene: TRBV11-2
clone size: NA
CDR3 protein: CASSLVTGGTYEQYF
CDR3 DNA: TGTGCCAGCAGCTTAGTGACAGGGGGGACCTACGAGCAGTACTTC

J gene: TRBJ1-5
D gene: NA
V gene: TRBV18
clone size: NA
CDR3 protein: CASSPQGDSLPQHF
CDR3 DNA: TGTGCCAGCTCACCACAGGGGGATAGTCTTCCCCAGCATTTT

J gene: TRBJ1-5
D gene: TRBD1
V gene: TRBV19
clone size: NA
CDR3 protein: CASGGRGPASIFNQPQHF
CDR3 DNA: TGTGCCAGCGGCGGCAGGGGGCCTGCTTCGATTTTCAATCAGCCCCAGCATTTT

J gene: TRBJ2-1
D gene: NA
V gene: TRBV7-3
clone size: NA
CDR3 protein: CASSLSITSSYNEQFF
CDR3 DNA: TGTGCCAGCAGCTTAAGTATAACGAGCTCCTACAATGAGCAGTTCTTC

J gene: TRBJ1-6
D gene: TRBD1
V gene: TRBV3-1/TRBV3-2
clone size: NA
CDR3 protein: CASSLGQQNSPLHF
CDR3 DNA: TGTGCCAGCAGCCTGGGACAGCAGAATTCACCCCTCCACTTT

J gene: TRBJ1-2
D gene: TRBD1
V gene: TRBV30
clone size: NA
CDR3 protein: CAWSEPDRVRLGYTF
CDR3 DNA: TGTGCCTGGAGTGAACCCGACAGGGTGCGCCTAGGCTACACCTTC

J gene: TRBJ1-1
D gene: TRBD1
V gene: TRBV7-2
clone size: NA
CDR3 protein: CASSNRQGPEAFF
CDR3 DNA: TGTGCCAGCAGCAATCGACAGGGCCCTGAAGCTTTCTTT

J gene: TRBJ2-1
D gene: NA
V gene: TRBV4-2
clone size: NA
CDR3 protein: CASSQEKGLGVSYNEQFF
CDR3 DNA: TGTGCCAGCAGCCAAGAAAAGGGTCTGGGAGTCTCCTACAATGAGCAGTTCTTC

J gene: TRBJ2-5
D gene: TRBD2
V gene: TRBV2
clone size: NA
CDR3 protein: CAGRVQETQYF
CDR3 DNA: TGTGCCGGGAGGGTACAAGAGACCCAGTACTTC

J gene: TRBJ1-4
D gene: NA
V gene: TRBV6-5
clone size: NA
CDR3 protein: CASRVWGEKLFF
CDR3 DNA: TGTGCCAGCAGGGTCTGGGGCGAAAAACTGTTTTTT

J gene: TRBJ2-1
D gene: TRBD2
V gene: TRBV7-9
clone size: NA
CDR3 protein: CASTTSGGSGEQFF
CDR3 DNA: TGTGCCAGTACGACTAGCGGGGGATCCGGGGAGCAGTTCTTC

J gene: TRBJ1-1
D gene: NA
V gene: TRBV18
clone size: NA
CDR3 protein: CASSAVENTEAFF
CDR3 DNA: TGTGCCAGCTCAGCGGTCGAGAACACTGAAGCTTTCTTT

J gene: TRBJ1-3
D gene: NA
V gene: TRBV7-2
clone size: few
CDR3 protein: CASSFSPGNSGNTIYF
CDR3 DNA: TGTGCCAGCAGCTTCAGTCCAGGGAACTCTGGAAACACCATATATTTT

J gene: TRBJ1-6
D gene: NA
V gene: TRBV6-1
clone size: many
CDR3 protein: CASSEARGAGYSPLHF
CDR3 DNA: TGTGCCAGCAGTGAAGCCCGGGGCGCGGGGTACTCACCCCTCCACTTT

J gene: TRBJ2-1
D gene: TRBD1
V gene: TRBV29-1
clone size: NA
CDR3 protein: CSVPTLGTGNEQFF
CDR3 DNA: TGCAGCGTGCCAACGCTGGGGACAGGAAATGAGCAGTTCTTC

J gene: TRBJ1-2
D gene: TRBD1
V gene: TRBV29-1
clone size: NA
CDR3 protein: CSVLQGDGYTF
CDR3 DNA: TGCAGCGTCCTACAGGGGGATGGCTACACCTTC

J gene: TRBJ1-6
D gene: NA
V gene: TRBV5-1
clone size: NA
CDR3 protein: CASSLEAGLSPLHF
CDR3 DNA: TGCGCCAGCAGCTTGGAGGCAGGGCTTTCACCCCTCCACTTT

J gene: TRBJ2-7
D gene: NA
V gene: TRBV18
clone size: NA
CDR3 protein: CASSGQFDSYEQYF
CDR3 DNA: TGTGCCAGCTCTGGTCAGTTCGACTCCTACGAGCAGTACTTC

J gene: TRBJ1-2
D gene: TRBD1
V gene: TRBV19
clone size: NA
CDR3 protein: CASSTGQGANGYTF
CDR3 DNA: TGTGCCAGTAGTACGGGACAGGGGGCCAATGGCTACACCTTC

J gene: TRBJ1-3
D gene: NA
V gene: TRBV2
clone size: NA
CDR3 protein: CASRQGVNSGNTIYF
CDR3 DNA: TGTGCCAGCAGACAAGGAGTTAACTCTGGAAACACCATATATTTT

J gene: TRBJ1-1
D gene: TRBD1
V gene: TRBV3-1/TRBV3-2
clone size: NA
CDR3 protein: CASSQVGQGTVAFF
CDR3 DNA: TGTGCCAGCAGCCAAGTTGGACAGGGGACAGTAGCTTTCTTT

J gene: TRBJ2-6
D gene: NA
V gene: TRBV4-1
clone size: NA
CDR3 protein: CASSQVAGQLISGANVLTF
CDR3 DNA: TGCGCCAGCAGCCAGGTCGCGGGACAGCTCATCTCTGGGGCCAACGTCCTGACTTTC

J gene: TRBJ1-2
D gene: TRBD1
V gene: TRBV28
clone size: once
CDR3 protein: CASSSPGTGGDYGYTF
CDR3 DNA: TGTGCCAGCAGTTCTCCCGGGACAGGGGGCGACTATGGCTACACCTTC

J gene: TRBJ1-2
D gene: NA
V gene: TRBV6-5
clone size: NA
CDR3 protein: CASSTRAGGGYTF
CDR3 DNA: TGTGCCAGCAGCACCCGAGCGGGAGGGGGCTACACCTTC

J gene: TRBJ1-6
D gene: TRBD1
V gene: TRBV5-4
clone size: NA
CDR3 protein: CASSQNRGRLVSPLHF
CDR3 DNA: TGTGCCAGCAGCCAGAACAGGGGGCGTCTGGTTTCACCCCTCCACTTT

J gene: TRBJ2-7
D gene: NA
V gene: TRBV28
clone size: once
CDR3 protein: CASSGTPYEQYF
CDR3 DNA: TGTGCCAGCAGCGGGACACCGTACGAGCAGTACTTC

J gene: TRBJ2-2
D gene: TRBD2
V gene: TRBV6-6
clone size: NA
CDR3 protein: CASSYRQSGGGGELFF
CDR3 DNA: TGTGCCAGCAGTTATCGCCAAAGCGGGGGCGGCGGGGAGCTGTTTTTT

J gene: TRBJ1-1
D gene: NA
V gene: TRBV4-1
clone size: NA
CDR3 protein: CASSQDRVPEAFF
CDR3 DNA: TGCGCCAGCAGCCAAGACAGGGTTCCTGAAGCTTTCTTT

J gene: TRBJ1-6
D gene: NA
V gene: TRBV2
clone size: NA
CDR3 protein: CASSRQENSPLHF
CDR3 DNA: TGTGCCAGCAGTCGACAGGAAAATTCACCCCTCCACTTT

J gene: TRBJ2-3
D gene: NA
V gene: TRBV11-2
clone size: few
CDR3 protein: CASSFAGPQGGPQYF
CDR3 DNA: TGTGCCAGCAGCTTCGCTGGCCCTCAGGGGGGCCCGCAGTATTTT

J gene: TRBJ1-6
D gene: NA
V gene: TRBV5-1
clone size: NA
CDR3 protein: CASSAESRNSPLHF
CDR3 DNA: TGCGCCAGCAGCGCCGAGAGTAGAAATTCACCCCTCCACTTT

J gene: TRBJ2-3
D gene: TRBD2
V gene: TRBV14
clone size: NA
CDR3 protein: CASSHPGTSGGARDTQYF
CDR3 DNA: TGTGCCAGCAGCCATCCCGGGACTAGCGGGGGGGCCAGGGATACGCAGTATTTT

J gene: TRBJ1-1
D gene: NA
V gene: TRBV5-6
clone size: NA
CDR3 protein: CASSRWAGKSTEAFF
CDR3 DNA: TGTGCCAGCAGCCGATGGGCGGGAAAGAGCACTGAAGCTTTCTTT